This T cell receptor (beta chain) is from a study of blood T cell repertoires in COVID-19. For the study at large: Sites across the United States, Italy and Spain contributed samples from acute and convalescent COVID-19. Sources were T cells, B-cell-depleted T cells, or PBMCs; the material itself was cDNA or gDNA.

CDR3 length: 15 residues. The germline CDR1 and CDR2 sequences are SNHLY and FYNNEI. J was trimmed by 3 bases and V by 2 bases; bases with no gene match: 6. In the source study's methods: The assay estimated nucleated cells by amplifying reference gene primers. Profiling relied on immunoSEQ multiplex PCR, and the TCRdb table lists in-frame clones only, not all of them. The V and J calls and clone size are taken from that table; D and trimming were inferred from the DNA. The table lists 200,000 to 250,000 clones, almost 90% of them singletons. Sequencing was carried out using peripheral blood. The receptor was isolated from a woman aged 55-75 years with acute or convalescent COVID-19. The chain combines TRBV2 with TRBJ2-7, with 8 positions matching TRBD2. The CDR3 coding sequence is TGTGCCAGCAGTGAATTTAGTAGCGGGATCTACGAGCAGTACTTC. This codes for CASSEFSSGIYEQYF. Full variable domain (rest looked up from reference TRBV2 and TRBJ2-7): EPEVTQTPSHQVTQMGQEVILRCVPISNHLYFYWYRQILGQKVEFLVSFYNNEISEKSEIFDDQFSVERPDGSNFTLKIRSTKLEDSAMYFCASSEFSSGIYEQYFGPGTRLTVT.